This TCR beta chain was found in a study of human T cells and chemical hapten exposure. Time point meaning: pre-sensitization, week 0. Specified treatment: therapeutic diphenylcyclopropenone sensitization with weekly scalp DPC. V was clipped by 6 bases and J by 0 bases, with 14 bases between them. The CDR3 has 16 residues. This clonotype was seen a few times. One entry per CDR3 protein, called by TCRdb with MiXCR from the RACE reads. The sample includes 300,000 to 450,000 distinct CDR3 sequences, around 5.5% of them seen just once. The rearrangement uses TRBV12-3 or TRBV12-4 and TRBJ2-2, with a possible D match to TRBD1 (5 bases). This sequence was found in a woman between 18 and 29 years old with alopecia areata. Some clones in this sample may be carry-over from other donors' samples. This material consisted of whole blood, taken in connection with sensitization to the hapten diphenylcyclopropenone (DPC). CDR3 nucleotide sequence: TGTGCCAGCAGCCGAAGGGGCAAGACGAACACCGGGGAGCTGTTTTTT. As protein: CASSRRGKTNTGELFF.